Included here is one T cell receptor beta chain sequence, with context. The data were produced by immunoSEQ multiplex PCR, yet TCRdb's version contains in-frame clones alone and is incomplete. Of around 610,000 clones listed, 90% to 97% are singletons. CDR1 and CDR2 (germline): MGHDK, SYGVNS. The CDR3 is 16 amino acids. V was clipped by 4 bases and J by 1 base; unmatched bases: 5. Naive CD8 cells lacked CD45RO and underwent positive selection for CCR7, leaving out terminally differentiated effector memory CD45RA+ cells. The data were taken from a study of shared clonotypes between healthy human individuals.

The receptor comes from a woman younger than 45 in good health. The sample comprised naive CD8+ T cells sorted from blood. V gene TRBV25-1 combines with J gene TRBJ2-5; 11 bases map to TRBD2. CDR3 sequence reads: CASSGRLAGRQETQYF. DNA of the CDR3: TGTGCCAGCAGTGGGAGACTAGCGGGACGCCAAGAGACCCAGTACTTC. Drawing the rest from reference TRBV25-1 and TRBJ2-5, the complete variable domain is EADIYQTPRYLVIGTGKKITLECSQTMGHDKMYWYQQDPGMELHLIHYSYGVNSTEKGDLSSESTVSRIRTEHFPLTLESARPSHTSQYLCASSGRLAGRQETQYFGPGTRLLVL.